This T cell receptor beta chain is from a study of technical replicates of blood from a handful of donors. The junction had 12 bases not matched to a gene; V was cut back by 7 bases and J by 11 bases. The CDR3 extends over 13 amino acids. Germline V gene lookup returns CDR1 SGHAT and CDR2 FQNNGV. Sequenced by immunoSEQ multiplex PCR; TCRdb stores in-frame clones only, minus some. This sample yields around 92,000 clones, of which 95% are seen a single time; more than 0.2% belongs to the top ten. Sequencing was carried out using T cells isolated from PBMCs. The receptor was derived from a human donor in good health. V gene TRBV11-2 combines with J gene TRBJ2-3; 7 bases align to TRBD2. The CDR3 sequence is CASISGGSYVQYF. In DNA, the CDR3 is TGTGCCAGCATCTCGGGCGGGAGTTATGTGCAGTATTTT. Full variable domain (outside the CDR3, taken from reference TRBV11-2 and TRBJ2-3): EAGVAQSPRYKIIEKRQSVAFWCNPISGHATLYWYQQILGQGPKLLIQFQNNGVVDDSQLPKDRFSAERLKGVDSTLKIQPAKLEDSAVYLCASISGGSYVQYFGPGTRLTVL.